This passage covers 12 T cell receptor beta chains from one sample sequenced in a study of T cells in Graves' hyperthyroidism and ophthalmopathy. Researchers amplified the TCR beta CDR3 regions from RNA transcripts. First-round RT-PCR with HTBI primers amplified the TCR CDR3 region. MiXCR was run by TCRdb on the multiplex PCR reads, yielding one entry per CDR3 protein. The data hold around 580,000 distinct CDR3 sequences, with 16% observed a single time. The sample consisted of blood. Receptors originate from a young woman with Graves' hyperthyroidism.

The chain uses TRBV18 and TRBJ2-5; TRBD1 matches at 9 bases. V lost 3 bases, J lost 6 bases, and 5 bases stayed unmatched. The CDR3 loop spans 14 amino acids. The germline CDR1 and CDR2 sequences are KGHSH and LQKENI. CDR3 in DNA: TGTGCCAGCTCACCCGGGACAGGGTTAAAGACCCAGTACTTC. As protein: CASSPGTGLKTQYF.

This clonotype has at least ten counts. V usage is TRBV12-3 or TRBV12-4 and J usage is TRBJ1-5; D not resolved. The CDR3 is made up of 14 amino acids. The V gene lost 6 bases and the J gene lost 2 bases, with 11 bases spanning the gap. CDR3: CASSLEARNQPQHF. DNA for the CDR3: TGTGCCAGCAGCCTTGAGGCCCGCAATCAGCCCCAGCATTTT.

This clonotype was observed a handful of times. This chain joins TRBV20-1 and TRBJ2-7, with 8 bases aligning to TRBD2. With 6 bases clipped from V and 3 bases from J, the junction kept 10 bases outside the gene matches. This CDR3 contains 14 residues. CDR1 is DFQATT and CDR2 is SNEGSKA in the germline V gene (reference sequence). The CDR3 DNA reads TGCAGTGCACGGGGGGGCACAACCCTCTACGAGCAGTACTTC. It yields the protein CSARGGTTLYEQYF.

This clonotype was counted many times. The J gene is TRBJ1-1, the V gene TRBV6-5, with no clear D. Germline V gives CDR1 MNHEY, CDR2 SVGAGI. The length of the CDR3 is 15 residues. V was cut by 0 bases and J by 0 bases, with 8 bases left in between. The CDR3 is CASSYSKVMNTEAFF. In DNA form, the CDR3 reads TGTGCCAGCAGTTACTCGAAAGTTATGAACACTGAAGCTTTCTTT.

This clonotype was counted between two and nine times. V and J are TRBV4-2 and TRBJ1-2; unclear D gene. With 0 bases removed from V and 8 bases from J, the gap between germline ends came to 7 bases. Germline lookup yields CDR1 LGHNA and CDR2 YNFKEQ. This CDR3 spans 12 amino acids. The CDR3 loop reads CASSQDVQGYTF. In DNA, the CDR3 is TGTGCCAGCAGCCAAGATGTACAGGGCTACACCTTC.

Many counts were recorded for this clonotype. J is TRBJ1-2 and V is TRBV12-3 or TRBV12-4; D not resolved. There are 15 residues in the CDR3. V dropped 5 bases and J dropped 0 bases, with 13 bases sitting between them. In DNA, the CDR3 is TGTGCCAGCAGTGCATGGACGGGTCCTAACTATGGCTACACCTTC. Translation: CASSAWTGPNYGYTF.

The sample holds a few counts of this clonotype. The rearrangement uses TRBV13 and TRBJ2-3; no firm D call. Trimming stripped 4 bases from V and 5 bases from J, with 10 bases between. This CDR3 region has 13 residues. Germline V CDR1 and CDR2: PRHDT, FYEKMQ (reference sequence). The CDR3 region has the DNA TGTGCCAGCAGCTCACAAAACGAAGATACGCAGTATTTT. Its translation is CASSSQNEDTQYF.

The J gene is TRBJ2-3, the V gene TRBV24-1; perhaps TRBD1 as D (6 bases). This CDR3 spans 15 amino acids. The V end was cut by 0 bases, the J end by 1 base, with 7 bases between. The V gene's germline CDR1 is KGHDR and CDR2 SFDVKD. CDR3 region: CATSDLPGGTDTQYF. The CDR3 bases are TGTGCCACCAGTGATTTGCCAGGGGGCACAGATACGCAGTATTTT.

This clonotype came up a few times. Because the CDR3 is missing its conserved closing phenylalanine or tryptophan, this is likely a read error. The V call is TRBV20-1, the J call TRBJ2-7, with TRBD2 matching over 7 bases. Germline CDR1 DFQATT, CDR2 SNEGSKA (reference sequence). With 1 base clipped from V and 0 bases from J, the junction kept 6 bases outside the gene matches. The CDR3 extends over 15 amino acids. The CDR3 sequence is CSARGERGISYEQYL. The CDR3 DNA sequence: TGCAGTGCTAGAGGGGAGCGGGGAATCTCCTACGAGCAGTACCTC.

This chain joins TRBV5-8 and TRBJ2-2; no definite D call. CDR1 is SGHTS and CDR2 is YDEGEE in the germline V gene. V was shortened by 0 bases and J by 1 base, with 10 bases between the two germline ends. The CDR3 is 16 amino acids. CDR3 coding DNA: TGTGCCAGCAGCTTGGTAGCAGGTTGGAACACCGGGGAGCTGTTTTTT. It specifies CASSLVAGWNTGELFF.

This clonotype was detected many times. The V call is TRBV28, the J call TRBJ2-2; TRBD1 or TRBD2 may be the D gene (5 bases each). Trimming cost V 3 bases and J 4 bases, with 12 bases left between them. The CDR3 consists of 15 residues. From germline, CDR1 is MDHEN and CDR2 SYDVKM. CDR3 DNA: TGTGCCAGCAGTTTGGTCGGTGGGGGCACCGGGGAGCTGTTTTTT. Translated: CASSLVGGGTGELFF.

This clonotype was counted many times. The rearrangement uses TRBV13 and TRBJ2-1, with TRBD2 matching over 10 bases. The CDR3 consists of 17 residues. V shed 0 bases, J shed 4 bases, and the junction held 6 bases outside the gene matches. Germline values: CDR1 PRHDT, CDR2 FYEKMQ (reference sequence). This chain's CDR3 is CASSLGRAGGPYNEQFF. The DNA for the CDR3 is TGTGCCAGCAGCTTAGGCCGAGCGGGGGGGCCTTACAATGAGCAGTTCTTC.